This TCR beta chain was found in a study of identical twins. Study-wide points: Fewer insertions were carried by abundant cord blood beta clonotypes, but none was seen in memory repertoires. When twins shared out-of-frame alpha sequences, those sequences had excess low generation probability. Analyses based on zero insertions could be partly confounded by invariant MAIT and iNKT cells.

Trimming left V 4 bases short and J 1 base short, with 10 bases between. CDR1 and CDR2 from the germline V gene are SQVTM and ANQGSEA. The CDR3 extends over 13 amino acids. This clonotype has at least ten counts. Its antigen is not known. TCRdb passed the 5' RACE reads through MiXCR, listing each CDR3 protein once. In the table there are 250,000 or so distinct CDR3 sequences, approximately 7% of which are singletons. The data also belong to a second study, concerning yellow fever vaccine responses in identical twins. That paper states: A vaccine T cell response that seemed partly convergent and partly personalized was reported in twins.

This sequence joins TRBV29-1 and TRBJ1-1; unclear D gene. Material: memory (CD45RO+) T cells sorted from blood. The receptor comes from a woman aged 18 to 35 in good health. In DNA form, the CDR3 reads TGCAGCGTTGCGTTGGCGGGGAACACTGAAGCTTTCTTT. Translation gives CSVALAGNTEAFF.